This TCR beta chain was identified in a study of control samples from healthy donors and cancer patients. Germline CDR1 reads LNHDA; CDR2 reads SQIVND (reference sequence). This CDR3 has 15 residues. Trimming cost V 3 bases and J 4 bases; bases outside gene matches: 4. TCRdb's copy holds only in-frame clones and misses some; the assay was immunoSEQ multiplex PCR. The data hold about 170,000 clones, with 85% to 95% observed a single time. This chain joins TRBV19 and TRBJ2-3, with 10 bases matching TRBD2. Sequenced input: blood. The clonotype originates from a woman aged 55-75 years in good health. CDR3 sequence reads: CASSIPLAGADTQYF. The CDR3 nucleotides are TGTGCCAGTAGTATTCCGCTAGCGGGGGCAGATACGCAGTATTTT.